This TCR beta chain stems from a study of CXCR3-negative and CXCR3-positive naive CD8 T cells (dated by TCRdb to about 2019). Looking at the study overall: About 150 million TRB reads were obtained in total, roughly 1.5 +/- 0.3 million reads per library. Diversity and physicochemical repertoire analyses covered about a dozen donors pooled from two independent experiments. Naive subsets from about five donors and memory cells from 3 donors were included in the TRBV-TRBJ cluster analysis.

Notes on this clonotype: Its cognate antigen has yet to be identified.

Each CD8+ T cell subset was flow-sorted in triplicate, and 300,000 or so cells per subset were placed directly into RLT lysis buffer. Naive CD8+ T cells were defined stringently as CD45RO-CCR7+CD27+CD95- to exclude memory contaminants. Peripheral blood mononuclear cells were isolated from buffy coats using standard density gradient centrifugation. Naive CXCR3-negative and CXCR3-positive CD8+ T cells were flow-sorted using a FACSAria III. Total RNA was extracted from sorted cells using an RNeasy Mini Kit. The germline V gene (reference sequence) yields SGHKS for CDR1 and YYEKEE for CDR2. From its cysteine to its phenylalanine, the CDR3 spans 16 amino acids. No DNA sequence is on record. Reads for this sample came from a NextSeq 550. The Human TCR Profiling Kit (MiLaboratory) was used to make UMI-labeled 5' RACE TRB cDNA libraries. The full amount of extracted RNA was used for cDNA synthesis, and the full amount of resulting cDNA was used for PCR amplification. The libraries were made side by side, with each library going through the same number of PCR cycles. As for the authors' bioinformatics: With a requirement of at least two reads per UMI, MIGEC and MiXCR extracted about 50,000 +/- 10,000 unique UMI-labeled TRB cDNA molecules per library. Each library averaged roughly 40,000 +/- 10,000 functional in-frame TRB CDR3 nucleotide clonotypes without stop codons. After downsampling to 5000 UMI-labeled TRB molecules per sample, diversity metrics, including normalized Shannon-Wiener and Chao1, were computed in VDJtools. VDJtools computed clonotype-size-weighted physicochemical properties of the central five CDR3 residues: interaction energy, strength, volume and Kidera factor 4. The reads underwent TCRdb reprocessing, giving one record for each CDR3 protein sequence and no DNA. TCRdb's processing, not the study's, gives the V and J calls here. This sample's table has entries for about 110,000 distinct CDR3 sequences. 0.38% of the sample is in the top ten clones.

On the study overall, not on this receptor specifically: Within the same donor, TRBV-TRBJ usage looked similar between naive CXCR3-negative and CXCR3-positive cells, but memory cells had distinct patterns. TRB CDR3s from CXCR3-positive naive cells showed higher hydrophobicity (lower Kidera factor 4), lower energy, and higher strength and volume indices than CXCR3-negative naive cells. Repertoire diversity was comparably high in both naive subsets but much lower in memory CD8+ T cells. Surface CD5, linked to self-reactivity in mice, was comparable between naive subsets; TCR interaction strength was therefore also inferred from TRB CDR3 physicochemical properties. Because CXCR3 expression was partially decreased after cryopreservation, freshly isolated PBMCs were used for most assays.

The TCR was taken from a human donor in good health. Some clones in this sample may be carry-over from other donors' samples. Rearrangement joined TRBV5-5 to TRBJ2-7; the D gene TCRdb calls, TRBD2, cannot be checked with no DNA. The sample comprised naive CXCR3+ CD8+ T cells from blood. The cell subset or site label of this sample denotes: CD45RO-CCR7+CD27+CD95- naive CD8+ T cells expressing CXCR3 (TNR3+). This receptor has the CDR3 CASSLAAASGYYEQYF.